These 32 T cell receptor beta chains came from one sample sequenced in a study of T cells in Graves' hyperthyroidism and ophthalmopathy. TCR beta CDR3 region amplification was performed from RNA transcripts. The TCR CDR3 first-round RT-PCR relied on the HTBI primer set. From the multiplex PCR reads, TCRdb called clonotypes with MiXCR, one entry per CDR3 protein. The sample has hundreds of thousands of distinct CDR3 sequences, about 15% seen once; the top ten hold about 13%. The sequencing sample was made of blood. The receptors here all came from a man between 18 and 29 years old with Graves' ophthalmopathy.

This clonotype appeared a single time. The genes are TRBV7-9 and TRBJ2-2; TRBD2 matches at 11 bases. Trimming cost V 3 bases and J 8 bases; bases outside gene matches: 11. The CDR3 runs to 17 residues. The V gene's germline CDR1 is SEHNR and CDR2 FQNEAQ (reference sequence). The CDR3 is CASSLETSGAVEGELFF. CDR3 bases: TGTGCCAGCAGCTTGGAGACTAGCGGGGCCGTTGAGGGGGAGCTGTTTTTT.

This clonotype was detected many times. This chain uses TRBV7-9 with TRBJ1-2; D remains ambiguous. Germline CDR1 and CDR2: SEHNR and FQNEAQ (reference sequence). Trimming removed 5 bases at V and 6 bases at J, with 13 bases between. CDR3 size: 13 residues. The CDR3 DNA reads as TGTGCCAGCAGCCCTTCACTAGGGCATGGCTACACCTTC. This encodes CASSPSLGHGYTF.

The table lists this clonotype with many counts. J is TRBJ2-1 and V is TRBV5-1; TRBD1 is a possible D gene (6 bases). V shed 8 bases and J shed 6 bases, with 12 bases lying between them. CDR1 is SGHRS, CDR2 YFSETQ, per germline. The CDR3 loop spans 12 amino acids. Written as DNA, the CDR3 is TGCGCCAGTCGTACAGGGATCAATGAGCAGTTCTTC. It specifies CASRTGINEQFF.

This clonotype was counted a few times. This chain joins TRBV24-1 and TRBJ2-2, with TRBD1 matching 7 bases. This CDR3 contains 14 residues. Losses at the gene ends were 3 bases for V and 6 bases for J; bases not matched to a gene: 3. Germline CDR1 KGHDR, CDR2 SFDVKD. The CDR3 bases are TGTGCCACCAGTGATCCAACAGGGGCCGGGGAGCTGTTTTTT. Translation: CATSDPTGAGELFF.

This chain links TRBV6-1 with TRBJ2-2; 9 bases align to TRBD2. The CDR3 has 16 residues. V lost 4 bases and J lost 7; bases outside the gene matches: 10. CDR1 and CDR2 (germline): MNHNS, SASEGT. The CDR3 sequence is CASSALGGRAVGELFF. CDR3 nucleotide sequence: TGTGCCAGCAGTGCTCTTGGCGGGAGGGCCGTCGGGGAGCTGTTTTTT.

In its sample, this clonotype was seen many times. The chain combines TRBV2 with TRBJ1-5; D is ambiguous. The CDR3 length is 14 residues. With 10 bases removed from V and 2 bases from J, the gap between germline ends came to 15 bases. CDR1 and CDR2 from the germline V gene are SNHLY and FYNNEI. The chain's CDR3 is CATRGLFGNQPQHF. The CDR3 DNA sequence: TGTGCCACCAGAGGACTATTTGGCAATCAGCCCCAGCATTTT.

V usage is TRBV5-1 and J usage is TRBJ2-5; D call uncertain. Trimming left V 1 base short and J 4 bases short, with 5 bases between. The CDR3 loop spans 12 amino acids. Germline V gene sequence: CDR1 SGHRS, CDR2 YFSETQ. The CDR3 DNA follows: TGCGCCAGCAGCTTGCAAAGAGAGACCCAGTACTTC. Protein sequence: CASSLQRETQYF.

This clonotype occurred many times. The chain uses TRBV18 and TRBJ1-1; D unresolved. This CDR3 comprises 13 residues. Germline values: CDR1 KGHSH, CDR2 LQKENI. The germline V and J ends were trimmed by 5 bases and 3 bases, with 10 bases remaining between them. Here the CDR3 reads CASSSNRDTEAFF. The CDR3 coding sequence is TGTGCCAGCTCAAGTAACAGAGACACTGAAGCTTTCTTT.

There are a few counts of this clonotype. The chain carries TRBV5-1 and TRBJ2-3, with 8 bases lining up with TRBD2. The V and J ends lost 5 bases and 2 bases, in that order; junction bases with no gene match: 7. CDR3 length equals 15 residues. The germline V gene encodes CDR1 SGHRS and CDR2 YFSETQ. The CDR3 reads CASSSTGGDTDTQYF. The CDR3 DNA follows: TGCGCCAGCAGTTCAACGGGGGGGGACACAGATACGCAGTATTTT.

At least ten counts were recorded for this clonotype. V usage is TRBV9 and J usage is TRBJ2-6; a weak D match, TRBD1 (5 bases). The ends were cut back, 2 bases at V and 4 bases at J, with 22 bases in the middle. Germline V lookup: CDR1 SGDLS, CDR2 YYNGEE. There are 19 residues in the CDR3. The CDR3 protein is CASSVSAVQALRGANVLTF. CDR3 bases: TGTGCCAGCAGCGTCAGCGCAGTACAGGCTCTAAGAGGGGCCAACGTCCTGACTTTC.

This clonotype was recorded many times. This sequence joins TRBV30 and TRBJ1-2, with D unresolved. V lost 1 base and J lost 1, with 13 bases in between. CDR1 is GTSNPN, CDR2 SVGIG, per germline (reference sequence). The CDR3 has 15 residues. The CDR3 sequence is CAWSEGGWDNYGYTF. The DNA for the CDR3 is TGTGCCTGGAGTGAGGGCGGCTGGGATAACTATGGCTACACCTTC. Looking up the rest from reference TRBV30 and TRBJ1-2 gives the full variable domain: SQTIHQWPATLVQPVGSPLSLECTVEGTSNPNLYWYRQAAGRGLQLLFYSVGIGQISSEVPQNLSASRPQDRQFILSSKKLLLSDSGFYLCAWSEGGWDNYGYTFGSGTRLTVV.

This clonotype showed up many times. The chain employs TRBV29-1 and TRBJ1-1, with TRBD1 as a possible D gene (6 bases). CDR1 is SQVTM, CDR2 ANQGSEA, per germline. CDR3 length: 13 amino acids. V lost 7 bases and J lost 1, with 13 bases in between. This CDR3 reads CSAQGWWNTEAFF. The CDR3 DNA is TGCAGCGCACAGGGATGGTGGAACACTGAAGCTTTCTTT.

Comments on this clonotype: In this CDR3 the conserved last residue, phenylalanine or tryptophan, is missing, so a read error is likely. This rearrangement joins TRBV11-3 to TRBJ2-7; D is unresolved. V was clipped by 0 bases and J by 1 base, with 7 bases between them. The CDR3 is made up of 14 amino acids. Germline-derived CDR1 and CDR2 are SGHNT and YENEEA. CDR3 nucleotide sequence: TGTGCCAGCAGCTTAGAACAGTTTTCCTACGAGCAGTACCTC. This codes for CASSLEQFSYEQYL.

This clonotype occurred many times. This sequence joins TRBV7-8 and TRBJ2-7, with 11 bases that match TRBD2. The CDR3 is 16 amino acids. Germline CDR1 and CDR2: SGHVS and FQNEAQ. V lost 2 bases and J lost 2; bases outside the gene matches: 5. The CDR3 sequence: CASSLSGGLAAYEQYF. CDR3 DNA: TGTGCCAGCAGCTTAAGCGGGGGACTAGCGGCCTACGAGCAGTACTTC.

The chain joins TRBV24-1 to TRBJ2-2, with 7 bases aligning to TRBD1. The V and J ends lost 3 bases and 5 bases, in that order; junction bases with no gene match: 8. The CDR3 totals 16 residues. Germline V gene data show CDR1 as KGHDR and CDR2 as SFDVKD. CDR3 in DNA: TGTGCCACCAGTGATCCCAACAGGGGTACGACCGGGGAGCTGTTTTTT. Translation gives CATSDPNRGTTGELFF.

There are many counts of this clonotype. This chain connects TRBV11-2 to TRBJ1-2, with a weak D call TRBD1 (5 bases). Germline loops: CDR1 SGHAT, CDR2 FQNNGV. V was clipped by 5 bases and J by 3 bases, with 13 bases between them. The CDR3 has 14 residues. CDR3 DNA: TGTGCCAGCAGCGCCAACCAGGGCGACTATGGCTACACCTTC. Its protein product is CASSANQGDYGYTF.

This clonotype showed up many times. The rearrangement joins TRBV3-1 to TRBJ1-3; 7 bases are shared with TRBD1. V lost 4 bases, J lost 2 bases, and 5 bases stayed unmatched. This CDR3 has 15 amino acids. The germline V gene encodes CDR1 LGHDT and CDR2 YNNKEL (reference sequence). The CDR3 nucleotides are TGTGCCAGCAGCCGCGAGACAGGGACTGGAAACACCATATATTTT. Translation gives CASSRETGTGNTIYF.

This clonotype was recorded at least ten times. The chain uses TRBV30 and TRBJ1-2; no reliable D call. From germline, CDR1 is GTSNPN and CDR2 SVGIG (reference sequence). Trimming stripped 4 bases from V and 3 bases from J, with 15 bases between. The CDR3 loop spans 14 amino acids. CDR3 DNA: TGTGCCTGGACTCACAAACCGGCGGACTATGGCTACACCTTC. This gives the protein CAWTHKPADYGYTF.

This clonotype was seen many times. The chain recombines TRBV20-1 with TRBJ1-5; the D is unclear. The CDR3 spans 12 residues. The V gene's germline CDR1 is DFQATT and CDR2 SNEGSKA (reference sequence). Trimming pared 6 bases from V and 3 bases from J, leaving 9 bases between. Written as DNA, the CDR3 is TGCAGTGCCCAAATCGCCAATCAGCCCCAGCATTTT. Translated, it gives CSAQIANQPQHF.

The CDR3 loop is CASSVGPLNSNQPQHF. DNA of the CDR3: TGTGCCAGCAGCGTAGGCCCCCTAAATAGCAATCAGCCCCAGCATTTT. The chain has TRBV9 and TRBJ1-5; D is unclear. The V end was cut by 0 bases, the J end by 0 bases, with 10 bases between. The CDR3 has 16 amino acids. Looked up from germline, CDR1 is SGDLS and CDR2 is YYNGEE.

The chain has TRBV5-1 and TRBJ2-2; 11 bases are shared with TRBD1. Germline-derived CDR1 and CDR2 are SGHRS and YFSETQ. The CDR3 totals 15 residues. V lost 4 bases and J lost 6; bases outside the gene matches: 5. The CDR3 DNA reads TGCGCCAGCAGCCGGGGACAGGGGGAACCCGGGGAGCTGTTTTTT. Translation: CASSRGQGEPGELFF.

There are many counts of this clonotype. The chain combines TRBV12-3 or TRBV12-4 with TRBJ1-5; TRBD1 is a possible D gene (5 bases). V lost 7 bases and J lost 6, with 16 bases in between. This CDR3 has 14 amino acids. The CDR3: CASTPSGLGQPQHF. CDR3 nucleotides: TGTGCCAGCACCCCATCAGGGTTGGGTCAGCCCCAGCATTTT.

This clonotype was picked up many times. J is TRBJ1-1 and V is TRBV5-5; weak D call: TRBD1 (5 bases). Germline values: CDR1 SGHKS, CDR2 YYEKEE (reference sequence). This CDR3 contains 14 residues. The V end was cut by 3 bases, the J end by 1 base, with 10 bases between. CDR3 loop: CASSSGLPNTEAFF. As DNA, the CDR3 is TGTGCCAGCAGCTCGGGACTGCCGAACACTGAAGCTTTCTTT.

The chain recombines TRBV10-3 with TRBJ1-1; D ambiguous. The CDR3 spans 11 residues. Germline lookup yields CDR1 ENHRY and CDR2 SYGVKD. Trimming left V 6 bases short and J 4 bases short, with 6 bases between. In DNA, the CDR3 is TGTGCCATCAGCAAGGGCACTGAAGCTTTCTTT. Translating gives CAISKGTEAFF.

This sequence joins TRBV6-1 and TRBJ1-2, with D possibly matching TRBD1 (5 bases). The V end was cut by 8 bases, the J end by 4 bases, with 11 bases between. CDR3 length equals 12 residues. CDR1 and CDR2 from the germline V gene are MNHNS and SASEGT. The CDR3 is CASRWGVYGYTF. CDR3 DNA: TGTGCCAGCCGGTGGGGGGTCTATGGCTACACCTTC.

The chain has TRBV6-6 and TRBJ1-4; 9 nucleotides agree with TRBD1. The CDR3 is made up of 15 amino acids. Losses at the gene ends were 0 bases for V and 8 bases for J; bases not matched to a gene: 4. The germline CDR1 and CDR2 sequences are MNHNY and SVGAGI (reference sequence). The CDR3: CASSYSTGGDEKLFF. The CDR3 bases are TGTGCCAGCAGTTACTCGACAGGGGGGGACGAAAAACTGTTTTTT.

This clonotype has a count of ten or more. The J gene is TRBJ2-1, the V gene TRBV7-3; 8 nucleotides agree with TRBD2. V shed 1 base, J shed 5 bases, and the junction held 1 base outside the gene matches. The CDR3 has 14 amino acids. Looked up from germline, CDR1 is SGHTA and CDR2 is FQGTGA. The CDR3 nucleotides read TGTGCCAGCAGCTTAAGGCGGGAGGACAATGAGCAGTTCTTC. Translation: CASSLRREDNEQFF.

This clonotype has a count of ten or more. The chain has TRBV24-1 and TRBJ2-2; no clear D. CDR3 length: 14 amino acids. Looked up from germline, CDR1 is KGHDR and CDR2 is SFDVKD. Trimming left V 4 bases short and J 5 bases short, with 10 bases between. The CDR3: CATSEPSRTGELFF. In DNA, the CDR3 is TGTGCCACCAGTGAACCCTCAAGAACCGGGGAGCTGTTTTTT.

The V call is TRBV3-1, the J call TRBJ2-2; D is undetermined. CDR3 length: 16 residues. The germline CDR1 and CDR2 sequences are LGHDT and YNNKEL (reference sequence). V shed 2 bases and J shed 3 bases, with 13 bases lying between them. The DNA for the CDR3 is TGTGCCAGCAGCCAATCGGGCTATACGGACACCGGGGAGCTGTTTTTT. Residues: CASSQSGYTDTGELFF.

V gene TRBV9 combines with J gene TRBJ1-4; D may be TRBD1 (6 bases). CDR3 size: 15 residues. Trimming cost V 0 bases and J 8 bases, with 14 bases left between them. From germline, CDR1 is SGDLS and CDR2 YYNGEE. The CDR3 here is CASSVARGLGEKLFF. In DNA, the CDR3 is TGTGCCAGCAGCGTAGCTCGGGGGCTCGGCGAAAAACTGTTTTTT. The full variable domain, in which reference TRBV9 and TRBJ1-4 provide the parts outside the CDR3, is DSGVTQTPKHLITATGQRVTLRCSPRSGDLSVYWYQQSLDQGLQFLIQYYNGEERAKGNILERFSAQQFPDLHSELNLSSLELGDSALYFCASSVARGLGEKLFFGSGTQLSVL.

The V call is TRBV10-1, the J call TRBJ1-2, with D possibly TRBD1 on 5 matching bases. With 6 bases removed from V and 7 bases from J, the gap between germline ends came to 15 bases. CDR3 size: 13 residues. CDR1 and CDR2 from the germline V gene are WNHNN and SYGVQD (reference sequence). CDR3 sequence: CASSPGPLGGYTF. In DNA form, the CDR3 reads TGCGCCAGCAGCCCGGGGCCTTTGGGTGGCTACACCTTC.

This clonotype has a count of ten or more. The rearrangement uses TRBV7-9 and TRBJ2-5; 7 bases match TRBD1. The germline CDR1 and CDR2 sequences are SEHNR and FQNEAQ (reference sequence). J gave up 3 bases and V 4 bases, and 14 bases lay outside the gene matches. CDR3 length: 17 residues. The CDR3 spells CASSSGTVGPKEETQYF. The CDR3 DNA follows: TGTGCCAGCAGCTCCGGGACAGTGGGCCCCAAGGAAGAGACCCAGTACTTC.